Presented here are 16 T cell receptor beta chains from one specimen sequenced in a study of blood T cell repertoires in COVID-19. Measured with immunoSEQ multiplex PCR; TCRdb has only the in-frame clones, and not every one. The sample lists over 250,000 clones; approximately 83% were seen once. Sequencing used peripheral blood. The receptors here all came from a human donor in a cohort sampled during active COVID-19.

This chain joins TRBV29-1 and TRBJ1-2; a weak D match, TRBD1 (6 bases). CDR3 length: 11 residues. Germline CDR1 SQVTM, CDR2 ANQGSEA. V was clipped by 6 bases and J by 8 bases, with 13 bases between them. The CDR3 sequence is CSVDKGDGYTF. CDR3 coding DNA: TGCAGCGTCGATAAGGGGGACGGCTACACCTTC.

The chain carries TRBV7-9 and TRBJ2-3; 13 bases map to TRBD2. J gave up 4 bases and V 4 bases, and 5 bases lay outside the gene matches. Germline V gene data show CDR1 as SEHNR and CDR2 as FQNEAQ (reference sequence). The CDR3 is 16 residues long. In DNA, the CDR3 is TGTGCCAGCAGCTCATGGACTAGCGGGAGCGCAGATACGCAGTATTTT. Translating gives CASSSWTSGSADTQYF. Using reference TRBV7-9 and TRBJ2-3 for the parts outside the CDR3, the full variable domain is DTGVSQNPRHKITKRGQNVTFRCDPISEHNRLYWYRQTLGQGPEFLTYFQNEAQLEKSRLLSDRFSAERPKGSFSTLEIQRTEQGDSAMYLCASSSWTSGSADTQYFGPGTRLTVL.

This chain joins TRBV11-2 and TRBJ1-4, with a possible D match to TRBD1 (5 bases). The length of the CDR3 is 13 residues. Trimming cost V 5 bases and J 6 bases, with 10 bases left between them. Per germline, CDR1 SGHAT and CDR2 FQNNGV. The CDR3 sequence: CASSRGGYEKLFF. CDR3 nucleotides: TGTGCCAGCAGCCGGGGGGGATATGAAAAACTGTTTTTT. The full variable domain, completed using reference TRBV11-2 and TRBJ1-4, is EAGVAQSPRYKIIEKRQSVAFWCNPISGHATLYWYQQILGQGPKLLIQFQNNGVVDDSQLPKDRFSAERLKGVDSTLKIQPAKLEDSAVYLCASSRGGYEKLFFGSGTQLSVL.

This chain links TRBV5-1 with TRBJ2-7; D gene unclear. This CDR3 has 12 residues. With 0 bases removed from V and 5 bases from J, the gap between germline ends came to 6 bases. The germline CDR1 and CDR2 sequences are SGHRS and YFSETQ. The CDR3 reads CASSLVGDEQYF. The CDR3 nucleotides read TGCGCCAGCAGCTTGGTGGGCGACGAGCAGTACTTC.

The sample holds a few counts of this clone. This chain joins TRBV5-5 and TRBJ1-1; 8 positions agree with TRBD1. This CDR3 has 17 amino acids. In germline, CDR1 is SGHKS, CDR2 YYEKEE (reference sequence). Losses at the gene ends were 3 bases for V and 0 bases for J; bases not matched to a gene: 10. CDR3 loop: CASSSQPGQALNTEAFF. In DNA form, the CDR3 reads TGTGCCAGCAGCTCCCAGCCGGGACAGGCGCTGAACACTGAAGCTTTCTTT.

The chain couples TRBV25-1 to TRBJ2-5; D might be TRBD1 (8 bases). V dropped 6 bases and J dropped 4 bases, with 15 bases sitting between them. Germline V gene data show CDR1 as MGHDK and CDR2 as SYGVNS. The CDR3 has 14 amino acids. The CDR3 sequence: CASRDTGGGETQYF. CDR3 coding DNA: TGTGCCAGCAGAGATACAGGGGGGGGAGAGACCCAGTACTTC. Variable domain in full (rest from reference TRBV25-1 and TRBJ2-5): EADIYQTPRYLVIGTGKKITLECSQTMGHDKMYWYQQDPGMELHLIHYSYGVNSTEKGDLSSESTVSRIRTEHFPLTLESARPSHTSQYLCASRDTGGGETQYFGPGTRLLVL.

This clone was found a few times. This chain connects TRBV6-5 to TRBJ1-1; 7 bases are a match to TRBD1. Losses at the gene ends were 7 bases for V and 6 bases for J; bases not matched to a gene: 11. Germline lookup yields CDR1 MNHEY and CDR2 SVGAGI. This CDR3 contains 14 residues. The CDR3 is CASTSPTGWAEAFF. DNA of the CDR3: TGTGCCAGCACCTCCCCGACAGGGTGGGCTGAAGCTTTCTTT.

The J gene is TRBJ1-6, the V gene TRBV9; D is undetermined. V shed 3 bases and J shed 9 bases, with 16 bases lying between them. CDR3 length equals 15 residues. Germline V CDR1 and CDR2: SGDLS, YYNGEE. The CDR3 bases are TGTGCCAGCAGCGCAGAGATGGCGGCGGGTTCACCCCTCCACTTT. Its translation: CASSAEMAAGSPLHF.

This clone has only one observation. This chain links TRBV11-3 with TRBJ2-1; 8 bases agree with TRBD2. The germline V gene encodes CDR1 SGHNT and CDR2 YENEEA. CDR3 size: 15 residues. Unmatched junction bases numbered 6, after V lost 5 bases and J lost 3 bases. The CDR3: CASSAGLGIYNEQFF. The CDR3 DNA is TGTGCCAGCAGCGCGGGACTAGGGATCTACAATGAGCAGTTCTTC.

Written as DNA, the CDR3 is TGTGCCACCAGCAGAGGAAACAGGTTAAATCAGCCCCAGCATTTT. Encoded protein: CATSRGNRLNQPQHF. The chain employs TRBV15 and TRBJ1-5; perhaps TRBD1 as D (5 bases). CDR3 size: 15 residues. Germline lookup yields CDR1 LNHNV and CDR2 YYDKDF (reference sequence). The V and J ends lost 1 base and 4 bases respectively, with 11 bases between them.

The gene calls are TRBV5-6 and TRBJ2-3; TRBD2 matches 12 bases. Trimming removed 5 bases from V and 7 bases from J; junction bases left unmatched: 11. This CDR3 has 16 residues. CDR1 and CDR2 from the germline V gene are SGHDT and YYEEEE. CDR3 loop: CASRRRLAGESNTQYF. The DNA of the CDR3 is TGTGCCAGCAGACGCCGACTAGCGGGAGAGAGTAATACGCAGTATTTT.

V and J are TRBV5-1 and TRBJ2-7, with TRBD2 matching 12 bases. The CDR3 extends over 14 amino acids. The V gene's germline CDR1 is SGHRS and CDR2 YFSETQ. Germline trimming cut 4 bases from V and 6 bases from J; bases unmatched to any gene: 5. The CDR3 sequence is CASSPTSGSREQYF. CDR3 bases: TGCGCCAGCAGCCCGACTAGCGGGAGTCGCGAGCAGTACTTC.

The gene calls are TRBV2 and TRBJ2-7; D perhaps matches TRBD1 (5 bases). The V end was cut by 8 bases, the J end by 1 base, with 15 bases between. In germline, CDR1 is SNHLY, CDR2 FYNNEI. The CDR3 spans 14 residues. CDR3 amino acids: CASGETDSSYEQYF. The CDR3, as DNA: TGTGCCAGCGGGGAAACAGACAGTTCCTACGAGCAGTACTTC.

The J gene is TRBJ2-3, the V gene TRBV5-1, with D possibly being TRBD2 (6 bases). This CDR3 has 15 amino acids. Trimming shortened V by 2 bases and J by 2 bases, and 12 bases separated the two germline ends. Germline assignment: CDR1 SGHRS and CDR2 YFSETQ. The CDR3 is CASSLRRRVTDTQYF. DNA of the CDR3: TGCGCCAGCAGCTTAAGGCGGAGGGTCACAGATACGCAGTATTTT.

V usage is TRBV5-1 and J usage is TRBJ1-4; 8 nucleotides align to TRBD1. Germline values: CDR1 SGHRS, CDR2 YFSETQ. Trimming removed 2 bases from V and 7 bases from J; junction bases left unmatched: 1. This CDR3 contains 13 residues. This chain's CDR3 is CASSFQGAEKLFF. The CDR3 region has the DNA TGCGCCAGCAGCTTCCAGGGGGCTGAAAAACTGTTTTTT.

CDR3 bases: TGCGCCAGCAGCCCTCTTACCCTAACAGGGTTGGGGTACAATGAGCAGTTCTTC. Translating it yields CASSPLTLTGLGYNEQFF. V and J are TRBV4-3 and TRBJ2-1, with a possible D match to TRBD1 (6 bases). This CDR3 spans 18 amino acids. V was trimmed by 4 bases and J by 4 bases, leaving 23 bases between them. CDR1 is LGHNA and CDR2 is YSLEER in the germline V gene.